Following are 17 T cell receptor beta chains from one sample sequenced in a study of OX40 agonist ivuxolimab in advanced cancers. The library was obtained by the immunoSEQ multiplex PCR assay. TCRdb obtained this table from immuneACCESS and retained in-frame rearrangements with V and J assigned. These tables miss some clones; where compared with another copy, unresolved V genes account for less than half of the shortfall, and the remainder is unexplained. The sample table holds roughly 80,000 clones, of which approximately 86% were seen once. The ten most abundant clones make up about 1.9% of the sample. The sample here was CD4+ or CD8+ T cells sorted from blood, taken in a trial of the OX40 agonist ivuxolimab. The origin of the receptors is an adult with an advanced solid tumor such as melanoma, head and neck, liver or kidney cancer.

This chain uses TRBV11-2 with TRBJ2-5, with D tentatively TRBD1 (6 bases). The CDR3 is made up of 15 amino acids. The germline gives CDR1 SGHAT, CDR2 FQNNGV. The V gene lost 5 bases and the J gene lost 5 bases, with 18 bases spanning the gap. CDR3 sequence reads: CASSPTGMVEETQYF. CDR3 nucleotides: TGTGCCAGCAGCCCTACAGGGATGGTCGAGGAGACCCAGTACTTC. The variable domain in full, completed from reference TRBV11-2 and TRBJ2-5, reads EAGVAQSPRYKIIEKRQSVAFWCNPISGHATLYWYQQILGQGPKLLIQFQNNGVVDDSQLPKDRFSAERLKGVDSTLKIQPAKLEDSAVYLCASSPTGMVEETQYFGPGTRLLVL.

For the CDR3, the DNA is TGTGCCAGCAGCGCGGGGTCTTCGGATACGCAGTATTTT. It encodes CASSAGSSDTQYF. The chain uses TRBV9 and TRBJ2-3; possibly TRBD2 for D (5 bases). The CDR3 totals 13 residues. Trimming removed 3 bases at V and 6 bases at J, with 11 bases between. Germline values: CDR1 SGDLS, CDR2 YYNGEE.

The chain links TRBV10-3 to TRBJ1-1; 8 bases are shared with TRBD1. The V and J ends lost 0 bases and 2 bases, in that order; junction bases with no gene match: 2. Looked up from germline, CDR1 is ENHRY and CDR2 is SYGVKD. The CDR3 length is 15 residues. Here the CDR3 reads CAISESDRGNTEAFF. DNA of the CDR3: TGTGCCATCAGTGAGTCTGACAGGGGAAACACTGAAGCTTTCTTT.

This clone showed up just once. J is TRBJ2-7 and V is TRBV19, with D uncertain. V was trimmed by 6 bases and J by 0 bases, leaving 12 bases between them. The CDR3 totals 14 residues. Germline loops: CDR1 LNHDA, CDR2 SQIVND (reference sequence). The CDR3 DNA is TGTGCCAGTAGCCCCGAGACCGTCTCCTACGAGCAGTACTTC. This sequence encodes CASSPETVSYEQYF.

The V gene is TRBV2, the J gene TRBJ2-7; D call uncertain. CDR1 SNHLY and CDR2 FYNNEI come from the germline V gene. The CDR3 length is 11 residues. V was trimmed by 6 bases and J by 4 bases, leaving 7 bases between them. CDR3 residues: CASRGSYEQYF. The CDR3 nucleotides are TGTGCCAGCAGGGGATCATACGAGCAGTACTTC.

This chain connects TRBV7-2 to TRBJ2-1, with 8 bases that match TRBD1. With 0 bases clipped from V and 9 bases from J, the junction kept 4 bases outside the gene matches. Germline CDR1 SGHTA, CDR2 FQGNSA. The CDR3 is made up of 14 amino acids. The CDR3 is CASSLAYQGAEQFF. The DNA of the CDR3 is TGTGCCAGCAGCTTAGCCTACCAGGGGGCTGAGCAGTTCTTC.

CDR3 in amino acids: CASSRGGLEETQYF. The CDR3 DNA is TGTGCCAGCAGTAGAGGGGGGCTGGAGGAGACCCAGTACTTC. The genes are TRBV27 and TRBJ2-5, with D perhaps matching TRBD1 or TRBD2 (6 bases each). The CDR3 has 14 residues. CDR1 is MNHEY and CDR2 is SMNVEV in the germline V gene (reference sequence). V dropped 5 bases and J dropped 5 bases, with 15 bases sitting between them.

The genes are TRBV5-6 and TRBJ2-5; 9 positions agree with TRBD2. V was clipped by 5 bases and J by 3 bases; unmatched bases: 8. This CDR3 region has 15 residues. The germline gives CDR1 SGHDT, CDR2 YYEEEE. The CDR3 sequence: CASSLRGGAEETQYF. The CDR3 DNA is TGTGCCAGCAGTCTGCGCGGGGGGGCTGAAGAGACCCAGTACTTC.

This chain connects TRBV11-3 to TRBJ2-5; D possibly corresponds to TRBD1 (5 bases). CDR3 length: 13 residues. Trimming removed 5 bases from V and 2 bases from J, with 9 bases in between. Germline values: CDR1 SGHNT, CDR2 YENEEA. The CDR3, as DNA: TGTGCCAGCAGCGATGGGGCACAAGAGACCCAGTACTTC. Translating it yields CASSDGAQETQYF.

CDR3 loop: CASSRDLAETQYF. The CDR3 DNA reads as TGTGCCAGCAGCAGGGACTTGGCGGAGACCCAGTACTTC. V and J are TRBV7-2 and TRBJ2-5; D is possibly TRBD2 (6 bases). The CDR3 spans 13 residues. CDR1 and CDR2 (germline): SGHTA, FQGNSA. The V end lost 5 bases, the J end lost 5 bases, and 12 bases lay between the germline ends.

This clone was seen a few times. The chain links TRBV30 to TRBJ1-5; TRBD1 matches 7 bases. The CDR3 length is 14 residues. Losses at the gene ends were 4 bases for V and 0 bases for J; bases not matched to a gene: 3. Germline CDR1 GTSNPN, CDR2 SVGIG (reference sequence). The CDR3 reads CAWTRGDSNQPQHF. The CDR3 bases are TGTGCCTGGACCAGGGGGGATAGCAATCAGCCCCAGCATTTT. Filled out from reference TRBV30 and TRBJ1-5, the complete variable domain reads SQTIHQWPATLVQPVGSPLSLECTVEGTSNPNLYWYRQAAGRGLQLLFYSVGIGQISSEVPQNLSASRPQDRQFILSSKKLLLSDSGFYLCAWTRGDSNQPQHFGDGTRLSIL.

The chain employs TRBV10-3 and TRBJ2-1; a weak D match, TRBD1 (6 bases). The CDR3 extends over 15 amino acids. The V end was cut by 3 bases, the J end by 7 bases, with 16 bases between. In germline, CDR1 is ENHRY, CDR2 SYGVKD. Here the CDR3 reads CAISEVGRQGNEQFF. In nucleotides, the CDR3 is TGTGCCATCAGTGAAGTTGGCAGGCAGGGGAATGAGCAGTTCTTC.

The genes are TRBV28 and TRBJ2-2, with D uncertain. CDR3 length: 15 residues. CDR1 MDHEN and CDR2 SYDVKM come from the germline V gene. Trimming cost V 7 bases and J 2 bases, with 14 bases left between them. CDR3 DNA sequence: TGTGCCAGCAAAGTCTCCGGGTCCAACACCGGGGAGCTGTTTTTT. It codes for CASKVSGSNTGELFF.

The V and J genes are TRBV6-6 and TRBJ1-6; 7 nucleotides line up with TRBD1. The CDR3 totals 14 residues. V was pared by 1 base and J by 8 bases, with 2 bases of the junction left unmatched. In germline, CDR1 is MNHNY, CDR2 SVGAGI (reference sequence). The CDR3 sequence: CASSYFDRDSPLHF. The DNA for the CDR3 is TGTGCCAGCAGTTACTTTGACAGGGATTCACCCCTCCACTTT.

The CDR3 DNA is TGCGCCAGCAGCTTATCGACCCGGGGGGGCACAGATACGCAGTATTTT. Translated: CASSLSTRGGTDTQYF. The chain links TRBV5-1 to TRBJ2-3; 7 positions match TRBD2. The V segment lost 2 bases and the J segment 1 base; nucleotides outside the gene matches: 7. The CDR3 is 16 residues long. The V gene's germline CDR1 is SGHRS and CDR2 YFSETQ.

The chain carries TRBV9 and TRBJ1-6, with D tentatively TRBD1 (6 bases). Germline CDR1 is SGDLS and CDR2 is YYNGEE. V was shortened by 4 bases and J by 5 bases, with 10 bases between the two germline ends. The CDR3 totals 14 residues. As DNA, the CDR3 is TGTGCCAGCAGCCCTCGACAGGATAATTCACCCCTCCACTTT. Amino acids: CASSPRQDNSPLHF.

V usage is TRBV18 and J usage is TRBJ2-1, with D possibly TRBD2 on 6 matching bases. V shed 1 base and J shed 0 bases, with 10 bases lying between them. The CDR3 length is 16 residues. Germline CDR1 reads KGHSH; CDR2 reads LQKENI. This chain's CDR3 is CASSPRAGTSYNEQFF. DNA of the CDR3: TGTGCCAGCTCACCACGGGCGGGAACCTCCTACAATGAGCAGTTCTTC.